This TCR beta chain derives from a study of T cells in Graves' hyperthyroidism and ophthalmopathy. Study at large: Peripheral blood was taken when the disease was first diagnosed, before any treatment began.

This clonotype showed up just a few times. Its antigen is not known. Study-wide results and limits: The model forecast ophthalmopathy, anticipating it by a median around 6.9 months before onset. Most thyroid clonotypes expanded above 0.001 were also detected in blood.

The CDR3 contains 15 residues. From germline, CDR1 is LGHDT and CDR2 YNNKEL (reference sequence). Trimming pared 3 bases from V and 3 bases from J, leaving 12 bases between. Regions amplified from RNA transcripts were the TCR beta CDR3 regions. During a first-round RT-PCR of the TCR CDR3, the HTBI primer set was used. TCRdb fed the multiplex PCR reads into MiXCR, producing one record per CDR3 protein. The sample holds 550,000 to 600,000 distinct CDR3 sequences, about a sixth seen once. Sequenced input: blood. The origin of this receptor is a woman aged 18 to 35 with Graves' hyperthyroidism. J is TRBJ2-1 and V is TRBV3-1, with a tentative D call TRBD1 (6 bases). This CDR3 is CASSQDLGGYNEQFF. CDR3 DNA sequence: TGTGCCAGCAGCCAGGATCTAGGGGGCTACAATGAGCAGTTCTTC.